This T cell receptor beta chain was identified during a study of OX40 agonist ivuxolimab in advanced cancers. TCRdb's copy holds only in-frame clones and misses some; the assay was immunoSEQ multiplex PCR. The repertoire holds 70,000 to 85,000 clones, with about 85% as singletons. This TCR was recovered from an adult with an advanced solid tumor such as melanoma, head and neck, liver or kidney cancer. This sample comprised CD4+ or CD8+ T cells sorted from blood, obtained in a trial of the OX40 agonist ivuxolimab.

This chain's CDR3 is CASSQLAGGPTGELFF. The DNA of the CDR3 is TGTGCCAGCAGCCAACTAGCGGGGGGTCCGACCGGGGAGCTGTTTTTT. The chain couples TRBV7-6 to TRBJ2-2, with 12 bases aligning to TRBD2. Germline CDR1 is SGHVS and CDR2 is FNYEAQ. The V segment lost 5 bases and the J segment 5 bases; nucleotides outside the gene matches: 6. The CDR3 spans 16 residues. Full variable domain (outside the CDR3, taken from reference TRBV7-6 and TRBJ2-2): GAGVSQSPRYKVTKRGQDVALRCDPISGHVSLYWYRQALGQGPEFLTYFNYEAQQDKSGLPNDRFSAERPEGSISTLTIQRTEQRDSAMYRCASSQLAGGPTGELFFGEGSRLTVL.